The clone carrying this TCR beta chain has at least ten counts. As yet, its antigen is unknown. Sorting captured naive CD8 T cells as CD8+CD4-CCR7+CD45RA+. The sample is drawn from a study of molecular identifiers for immune sequencing clone quantification. Making the bulk TCR libraries relied on previously described methods and listed TCR primers. TCRdb called the PCR reads again in MiXCR, with one record for every CDR3 protein. The sample includes tens of thousands of distinct CDR3 sequences, over 15% of them seen just once. The study, taken as a whole, reports: Clone sizes that are highly expanded could be underestimated when identical TCR molecules share a barcode. Clones exceeding 20 RNA copies carried over 97% of effector molecules but under 1% of naive-cell molecules.

Trimming removed 1 base at V and 2 bases at J, with 9 bases between. The CDR3 spans 14 residues. Per germline, CDR1 SEHNR and CDR2 FQNEAQ (reference sequence). This TCR was sampled from a human donor in good health. Some libraries in this study had Jurkat cell RNA spiked in. The chain joins TRBV7-9 to TRBJ2-7; D is unclear. The sequenced material came from naive CD8+ T cells from blood, with Jurkat cell RNA spiked in. Specified subset: FACS-sorted CD8+CD4-CCR7+CD45RA+ naive T cells. CDR3 coding DNA: TGTGCCAGCAGCTTAGGGGTGGTTGCCTACGAGCAGTACTTC. Its protein is CASSLGVVAYEQYF.